This TCR beta chain comes out of a study of cytomegalovirus exposure and HLA in healthy donors. Study-wide findings and caveats: When analyzed later, the rates of TCR association showed variation by HLA locus, with DRB1 the most and HLA-C the fewest. One variant, a missense change in DCLRE1C, was linked in a later analysis to TCR beta V- and J-gene trimming. Investigators reported over 150 TCR beta chains as tied to cytomegalovirus. Reports showed the classifier diagnosing cytomegalovirus status with high specificity and sensitivity.

The sample holds one count of this clone. Its antigen is not known. The CDR3 contains 13 residues. V was cut by 6 bases and J by 2 bases, with 10 bases left in between. CDR1 SNHLY and CDR2 FYNNEI come from the germline V gene. Both 60 Vbeta primers and 13 Jbeta primers went into the PCR. Sequenced by immunoSEQ multiplex PCR; TCRdb stores in-frame clones only, minus some. This table has under 200,000 clones, roughly 80% appearing once. Sequencing input: PBMCs. The sequence was collected from a human donor in good health. This rearrangement joins TRBV2 to TRBJ1-1; D gene unclear. The CDR3 region has the DNA TGTGCCAGCAGGCCACTGCTTAACACTGAAGCTTTCTTT. Protein sequence: CASRPLLNTEAFF.